The 13 T cell receptor beta chains listed next were all sequenced from one sample in a study of OX40 agonist ivuxolimab in advanced cancers. TCRdb keeps only in-frame clones here, not all; method: immunoSEQ multiplex PCR. The table lists 17,000 or so clones, around 78% of them singletons, with 25% to 35% in the top ten. The sequencing used CD4+ or CD8+ T cells sorted from blood, collected in a trial of the OX40 agonist ivuxolimab. The receptors were sampled from an adult with an advanced solid tumor such as melanoma, head and neck, liver or kidney cancer.

V is TRBV7-9 and J is TRBJ2-4; the D is unclear. V dropped 0 bases and J dropped 0 bases, with 9 bases sitting between them. Germline V lookup: CDR1 SEHNR, CDR2 FQNEAQ (reference sequence). This CDR3 has 16 residues. The CDR3 spells CASSLAGVLAKNIQYF. DNA of the CDR3: TGTGCCAGCAGCTTAGCAGGTGTTCTAGCCAAAAACATTCAGTACTTC.

The rearrangement uses TRBV9 and TRBJ2-1, with D uncertain. CDR1 SGDLS and CDR2 YYNGEE come from the germline V gene. V was cut by 1 base and J by 8 bases, with 13 bases left in between. CDR3 length: 14 residues. The CDR3 nucleotides read TGTGCCAGCAGCGTAAGTGCCTCTCCAGATGAGCAGTTCTTC. Translating it yields CASSVSASPDEQFF.

The chain is built from TRBV14 and TRBJ1-1; D unresolved. Trimming took off 1 base at V and 5 bases at J, with 11 bases between the two ends. From germline, CDR1 is SGHDN and CDR2 FVKESK. CDR3 length: 14 amino acids. This chain's CDR3 is CASSQASMVTEAFF. CDR3 DNA sequence: TGTGCCAGCAGCCAAGCCTCTATGGTTACTGAAGCTTTCTTT.

V gene TRBV9 combines with J gene TRBJ2-2; no reliable D call. Germline loops: CDR1 SGDLS, CDR2 YYNGEE. V dropped 6 bases and J dropped 2 bases, with 8 bases sitting between them. This CDR3 contains 13 residues. The DNA for the CDR3 is TGTGCCAGCACCAGAGGAAACACCGGGGAGCTGTTTTTT. It encodes CASTRGNTGELFF.

This clone is a singleton in its sample. The rearrangement joins TRBV7-9 to TRBJ1-4; D perhaps matches TRBD1 (6 bases). The CDR3 covers 15 residues. Between the trimmed V and J ends, which lost 8 bases and 7 bases, there was a span of 20 bases. Germline V gene data show CDR1 as SEHNR and CDR2 as FQNEAQ (reference sequence). CDR3 sequence: CASPRGRDWGEKLFF. Written as DNA, the CDR3 is TGTGCCAGCCCCAGGGGCAGGGATTGGGGTGAAAAACTGTTTTTT.

This clone was observed at least ten times. V and J are TRBV4-1 and TRBJ2-7; 10 bases match TRBD1. The CDR3 runs to 15 residues. V was pared by 7 bases and J by 4 bases, with 10 bases of the junction left unmatched. The germline CDR1 and CDR2 sequences are MGHRA and YSYEKL. CDR3 sequence (DNA): TGCGCCAGCACCCCCGGACAGGGGGAAGGGTACGAGCAGTACTTC. Amino acid sequence: CASTPGQGEGYEQYF.

This clone was recorded only once. The chain has TRBV4-1 and TRBJ1-2; D not resolved. The length of the CDR3 is 16 residues. Germline V lookup: CDR1 MGHRA, CDR2 YSYEKL. V shed 4 bases and J shed 6 bases, with 21 bases lying between them. The CDR3 is CASSRPSGWPGHGYTF. Here the CDR3 DNA reads TGCGCCAGCAGCCGCCCCTCGGGGTGGCCTGGCCATGGCTACACCTTC.

V gene TRBV27 combines with J gene TRBJ2-1; 8 bases line up with TRBD2. The CDR3 covers 16 residues. Germline V gene lookup returns CDR1 MNHEY and CDR2 SMNVEV (reference sequence). Trimming at V came to 2 bases and at J to 3 bases, leaving 6 bases not matched to a gene. CDR3 sequence reads: CASSLTSGSVYNEQFF. The CDR3 DNA sequence: TGTGCCAGCAGTTTAACCAGCGGGAGCGTCTACAATGAGCAGTTCTTC.

This clone was observed once. The rearrangement joins TRBV28 to TRBJ2-7; 11 bases map to TRBD1. The CDR3 loop spans 14 amino acids. Germline CDR1 is MDHEN and CDR2 is SYDVKM. Trimming at V came to 5 bases and at J to 7 bases, leaving 7 bases not matched to a gene. The CDR3 is CASSPDRGLWEQYF. Written as DNA, the CDR3 is TGTGCCAGCAGTCCGGACAGGGGGCTCTGGGAGCAGTACTTC.

The V and J genes are TRBV2 and TRBJ1-1, with unresolved D. This CDR3 has 12 amino acids. Trimming took 4 bases from V and 4 from J, leaving 7 bases between them. From germline, CDR1 is SNHLY and CDR2 FYNNEI. CDR3 sequence reads: CASSASLTEAFF. The CDR3 DNA reads TGTGCCAGCAGTGCGAGCCTCACTGAAGCTTTCTTT.

This CDR3 is CASGLVAEGVEQYF. CDR3 DNA sequence: TGTGCTAGTGGTTTGGTTGCAGAGGGGGTCGAGCAGTACTTC. The chain uses TRBV12-5 and TRBJ2-7; tentative D call: TRBD1 (6 bases). Trimming cost V 0 bases and J 6 bases, with 12 bases left between them. This CDR3 spans 14 amino acids. Germline assignment: CDR1 LGHNT and CDR2 FRNRAP.

CDR3 coding DNA: TGTGCCACCAGCAGAGTCTTCACAGATACGCAGTATTTT. This gives the protein CATSRVFTDTQYF. The genes are TRBV15 and TRBJ2-3; no definite D call. Looked up from germline, CDR1 is LNHNV and CDR2 is YYDKDF (reference sequence). V was trimmed by 1 base and J by 2 bases, leaving 4 bases between them. This CDR3 spans 13 amino acids.

The J gene is TRBJ2-3, the V gene TRBV20-1; perhaps TRBD2 as D (5 bases). In germline, CDR1 is DFQATT, CDR2 SNEGSKA (reference sequence). This CDR3 contains 10 residues. V was trimmed by 3 bases and J by 10 bases, leaving 8 bases between them. This CDR3 is CSARTNAQYF. The CDR3 DNA follows: TGCAGTGCTAGGACTAACGCGCAGTATTTT.